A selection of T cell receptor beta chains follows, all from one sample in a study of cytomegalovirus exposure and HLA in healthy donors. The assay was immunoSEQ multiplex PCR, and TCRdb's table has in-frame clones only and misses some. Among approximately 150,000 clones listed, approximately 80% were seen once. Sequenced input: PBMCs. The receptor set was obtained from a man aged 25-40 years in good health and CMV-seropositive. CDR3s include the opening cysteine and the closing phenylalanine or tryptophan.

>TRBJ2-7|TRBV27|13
CASSYNRVSKQYF
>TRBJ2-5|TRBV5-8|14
CASSRGQIQETQYF
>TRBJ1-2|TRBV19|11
CAAGEGSGYTF
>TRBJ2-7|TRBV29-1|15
CSVEDQGGFGYEQYF
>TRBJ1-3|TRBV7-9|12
CASSPTRDTIYF
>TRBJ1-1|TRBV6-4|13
CASSRQGNTEAFF
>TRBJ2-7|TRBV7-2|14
CASSLLADPYEQYF
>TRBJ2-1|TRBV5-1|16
CASSFGSGGSYNEQFF
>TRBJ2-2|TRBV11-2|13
CATRKPNTGELFF
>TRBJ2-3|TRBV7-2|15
CASSLGDREADTQYF
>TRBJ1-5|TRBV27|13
CASSFTGVQPQHF
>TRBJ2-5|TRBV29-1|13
CSVRPEGKETQYF
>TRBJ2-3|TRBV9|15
CASSVGGSSTDTQYF